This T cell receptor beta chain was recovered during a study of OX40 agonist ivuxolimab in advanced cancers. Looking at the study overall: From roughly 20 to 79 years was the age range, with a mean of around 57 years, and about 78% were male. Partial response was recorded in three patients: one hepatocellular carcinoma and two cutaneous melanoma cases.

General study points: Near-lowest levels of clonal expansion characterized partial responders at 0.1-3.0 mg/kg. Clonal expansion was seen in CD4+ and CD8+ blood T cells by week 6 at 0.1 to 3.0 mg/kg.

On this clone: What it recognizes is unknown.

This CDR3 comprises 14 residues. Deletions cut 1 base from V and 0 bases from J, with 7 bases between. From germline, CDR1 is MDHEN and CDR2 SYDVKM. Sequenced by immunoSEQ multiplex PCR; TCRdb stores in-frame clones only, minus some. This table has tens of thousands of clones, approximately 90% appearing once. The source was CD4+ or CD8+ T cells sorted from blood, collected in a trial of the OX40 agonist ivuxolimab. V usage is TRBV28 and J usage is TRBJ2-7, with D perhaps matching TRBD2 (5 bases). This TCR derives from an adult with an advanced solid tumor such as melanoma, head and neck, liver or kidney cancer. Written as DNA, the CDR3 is TGTGCCAGCAGTTTATTAGACTACTCCTACGAGCAGTACTTC. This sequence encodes CASSLLDYSYEQYF. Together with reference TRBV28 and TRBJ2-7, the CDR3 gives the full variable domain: DVKVTQSSRYLVKRTGEKVFLECVQDMDHENMFWYRQDPGLGLRLIYFSYDVKMKEKGDIPEGYSVSREKKERFSLILESASTNQTSMYLCASSLLDYSYEQYFGPGTRLTVT.